The 20 T cell receptor beta chains below were found in one sample sequenced in a study of blood T cell repertoires in COVID-19 (dated by TCRdb to about 2020). Library prep was done by the immunoSEQ multiplex PCR assay. TCRdb carries this immuneACCESS record with in-frame sequences only. Its versions omit some clonotypes, under half of them owing to an unresolved V gene in the studies checked, with the rest unexplained. For this sample there are 150,000 to 160,000 clones; 84% appear just once. 9.8% of the sample belongs to the ten largest clones. The sequenced material came from peripheral blood. The receptors derive from a woman aged 45-65 years with acute or convalescent COVID-19.

This sequence joins TRBV5-1 and TRBJ1-5; no clear D. V gave up 7 bases and J gave up 4 bases, with 21 bases separating them. The CDR3 has 16 residues. Germline CDR1 SGHRS, CDR2 YFSETQ. Here the CDR3 DNA reads TGCGCCAGCTTCAACCGATCGAGGGTGACTAATCAGCCCCAGCATTTT. Residues: CASFNRSRVTNQPQHF.

This chain links TRBV3-1 (or the pseudogene TRBV3-2) with TRBJ1-3, with 12 positions matching TRBD1. J lost 1 base, V lost 4 bases, and 2 bases had no gene match. This CDR3 has 16 amino acids. Germline V gives CDR1 LGHDT, CDR2 YNNKEL (reference sequence). The DNA of the CDR3 is TGTGCCAGCAGCCGGGACAGGGGGCCGTCTGGAAACACCATATATTTT. This sequence encodes CASSRDRGPSGNTIYF.

V gene TRBV5-6 combines with J gene TRBJ2-2; perhaps TRBD2 as D (6 bases). Trimming shortened V by 5 bases and J by 5 bases, and 13 bases separated the two germline ends. Germline V CDR1 and CDR2: SGHDT, YYEEEE. This CDR3 contains 14 residues. CDR3 DNA sequence: TGTGCCAGCAGGCGGGAAGGGAGGACCGGGGAGCTGTTTTTT. It translates to CASRREGRTGELFF.

The rearrangement uses TRBV30 and TRBJ1-6; a weak D match, TRBD1 (5 bases). CDR3 length equals 15 residues. The ends were cut back, 0 bases at V and 9 bases at J, with 15 bases in the middle. Looked up from germline, CDR1 is GTSNPN and CDR2 is SVGIG (reference sequence). DNA for the CDR3: TGTGCCTGGAGTGTACTCAGGGAAAATAGTTCACCCCTCCACTTT. Protein product: CAWSVLRENSSPLHF.

The chain recombines TRBV11-2 with TRBJ2-1; 12 bases match TRBD2. The CDR3 is 14 residues long. The V gene's germline CDR1 is SGHAT and CDR2 FQNNGV. J lost 5 bases, V lost 7 bases, and 3 bases had no gene match. The CDR3 DNA reads TGTGCCAGCACCTGGACTAGCGGGAACAATGAGCAGTTCTTC. This sequence encodes CASTWTSGNNEQFF.

For the CDR3, the DNA is TGTGCCAGCAGCTTGGGACACTCCCGTAGGGAGCAGTACTTC. Translated: CASSLGHSRREQYF. This rearrangement joins TRBV7-2 to TRBJ2-7; the D gene is possibly TRBD1 (6 bases). Trimming cost V 3 bases and J 7 bases, with 16 bases left between them. The CDR3 runs to 14 residues. Germline V lookup: CDR1 SGHTA, CDR2 FQGNSA.

The V call is TRBV18, the J call TRBJ2-5, with 8 bases matching TRBD2. CDR3 length: 16 amino acids. Germline lookup yields CDR1 KGHSH and CDR2 LQKENI. The V gene end was trimmed by 3 bases and the J gene end by 1 base; junction bases not matched to a gene: 7. The CDR3 is CASSPVAGSLQETQYF. The CDR3 nucleotides read TGTGCCAGCTCACCTGTAGCGGGGTCTCTCCAAGAGACCCAGTACTTC.

This clone showed up just once. The rearrangement uses TRBV28 and TRBJ1-5; D perhaps matches TRBD1 (6 bases). With 5 bases removed from V and 5 bases from J, the gap between germline ends came to 13 bases. In germline, CDR1 is MDHEN, CDR2 SYDVKM. CDR3 length equals 14 residues. This CDR3 reads CASSLQGWDQPQHF. The DNA of the CDR3 is TGTGCCAGCAGTCTACAGGGTTGGGATCAGCCCCAGCATTTT.

The rearrangement uses TRBV2 and TRBJ2-1; TRBD2 aligns across 8 bases. In germline, CDR1 is SNHLY, CDR2 FYNNEI. J lost 5 bases, V lost 7 bases, and 10 bases had no gene match. CDR3 length equals 15 residues. The CDR3 protein is CASTPPGGLNNEQFF. The DNA of the CDR3 is TGTGCCAGCACCCCCCCGGGGGGGCTTAACAATGAGCAGTTCTTC.

This clone was picked up a small number of times. This rearrangement joins TRBV2 to TRBJ2-7; TRBD2 matches at 10 bases. J gave up 3 bases and V 7 bases, and 6 bases lay outside the gene matches. This CDR3 region has 14 residues. In germline, CDR1 is SNHLY, CDR2 FYNNEI. The CDR3 protein is CASMGLALFYEQYF. The CDR3 bases are TGTGCCAGCATGGGACTAGCGTTATTCTACGAGCAGTACTTC. The variable domain in full, completed from reference TRBV2 and TRBJ2-7, reads EPEVTQTPSHQVTQMGQEVILRCVPISNHLYFYWYRQILGQKVEFLVSFYNNEISEKSEIFDDQFSVERPDGSNFTLKIRSTKLEDSAMYFCASMGLALFYEQYFGPGTRLTVT.

The chain employs TRBV25-1 and TRBJ1-2, with 10 bases that match TRBD1. Losses at the gene ends were 8 bases for V and 3 bases for J; bases not matched to a gene: 6. The CDR3 is 14 amino acids. In germline, CDR1 is MGHDK, CDR2 SYGVNS. The CDR3 bases are TGTGCCAGCGTCCGGGACAGGGGTTACTATGGCTACACCTTC. It specifies CASVRDRGYYGYTF.

CDR3 residues: CASSVAPQRSYNEQFF. CDR3 nucleotides: TGTGCCAGCAGCGTAGCCCCTCAGCGGAGCTACAATGAGCAGTTCTTC. This chain connects TRBV9 to TRBJ2-1, with D perhaps matching TRBD2 (5 bases). V lost 0 bases to trimming and J lost 3 bases, with 13 bases between them. This CDR3 is 16 amino acids long. CDR1 SGDLS and CDR2 YYNGEE come from the germline V gene.

The V gene is TRBV7-8, the J gene TRBJ1-5; D unresolved. Between the trimmed V and J ends, which lost 4 bases and 7 bases, there was a span of 14 bases. In germline, CDR1 is SGHVS, CDR2 FQNEAQ. The CDR3 extends over 14 amino acids. CDR3 in DNA: TGTGCCAGCAGCTCCGTCGGGGAACGCCAGCCCCAGCATTTT. Amino acid sequence: CASSSVGERQPQHF.

V is TRBV3-1 (or the pseudogene TRBV3-2) and J is TRBJ1-2; D remains ambiguous. This CDR3 is 16 amino acids long. Deletions cut 1 base from V and 1 base from J, with 13 bases between. CDR1 LGHDT and CDR2 YNNKEL come from the germline V gene (reference sequence). CDR3 loop: CASSQGTGSLNYGYTF. The CDR3 region has the DNA TGTGCCAGCAGCCAAGGGACGGGATCGCTTAACTATGGCTACACCTTC.

The rearrangement uses TRBV18 and TRBJ2-5; D gene unclear. V lost 3 bases to trimming and J lost 4 bases, with 6 bases between them. CDR3 size: 12 residues. CDR1 and CDR2 from the germline V gene are KGHSH and LQKENI. CDR3 region: CASSPLRETQYF. The CDR3, as DNA: TGTGCCAGCTCACCTTTGAGAGAGACCCAGTACTTC.

The chain couples TRBV9 to TRBJ1-6; no clear D. CDR3 length equals 17 residues. The germline V gene has CDR1 SGDLS and CDR2 YYNGEE. V gave up 3 bases and J gave up 2 bases, with 15 bases separating them. The CDR3 DNA is TGTGCCAGCAGCGCGTCGGAGGATACCCCCTATAATTCACCCCTCCACTTT. Amino acids: CASSASEDTPYNSPLHF.

The chain has TRBV28 and TRBJ1-1; D gene ambiguous. The germline V gene encodes CDR1 MDHEN and CDR2 SYDVKM. This CDR3 contains 11 residues. Trimming shortened V by 5 bases and J by 7 bases, and 8 bases separated the two germline ends. CDR3 sequence (DNA): TGTGCCAGCAGTACTCTAATTGAAGCTTTCTTT. It specifies CASSTLIEAFF.

The chain combines TRBV5-1 with TRBJ1-3; possible D gene TRBD1, 6 bases. The CDR3 is 16 amino acids. The V end was cut by 0 bases, the J end by 1 base, with 11 bases between. CDR1 and CDR2 (germline): SGHRS, YFSETQ. CDR3 region: CASSLGVQGSGNTIYF. The CDR3 DNA sequence: TGCGCCAGCAGCTTGGGGGTACAGGGATCTGGAAACACCATATATTTT. Combining the CDR3 with reference TRBV5-1 and TRBJ1-3 gives the whole variable domain KAGVTQTPRYLIKTRGQQVTLSCSPISGHRSVSWYQQTPGQGLQFLFEYFSETQRNKGNFPGRFSGRQFSNSRSEMNVSTLELGDSALYLCASSLGVQGSGNTIYFGEGSWLTVV.

The J gene is TRBJ1-5, the V gene TRBV27; 9 nucleotides agree with TRBD1. Germline V gene lookup returns CDR1 MNHEY and CDR2 SMNVEV (reference sequence). V lost 4 bases and J lost 5; bases outside the gene matches: 6. This CDR3 has 15 amino acids. CDR3 protein: CASSSQQGAYQPQHF. In DNA form, the CDR3 reads TGTGCCAGCAGTTCTCAACAGGGGGCTTATCAGCCCCAGCATTTT.

The CDR3 DNA reads as TGTGCCAGTAGTATTCAGCCCGGGAGACCCTACGAGCAGTACTTC. This sequence encodes CASSIQPGRPYEQYF. This chain uses TRBV19 with TRBJ2-7; a weak D match, TRBD2 (6 bases). CDR3 length equals 15 residues. Trimming removed 3 bases from V and 2 bases from J, with 14 bases in between. The germline CDR1 and CDR2 sequences are LNHDA and SQIVND (reference sequence). Supplemented by reference TRBV19 and TRBJ2-7, the full variable domain reads DGGITQSPKYLFRKEGQNVTLSCEQNLNHDAMYWYRQDPGQGLRLIYYSQIVNDFQKGDIAEGYSVSREKKESFPLTVTSAQKNPTAFYLCASSIQPGRPYEQYFGPGTRLTVT.